The 21 T cell receptor beta chains below come from one sample, sequenced in a study of OX40 agonist ivuxolimab in advanced cancers. The method was the immunoSEQ multiplex PCR assay. This is the immuneACCESS table as TCRdb keeps it, with only in-frame sequences that have V and J called. A part of the clones is gone; compared with another copy, unresolved V genes explain less than half, and the rest is unexplained. The sample records tens of thousands of clones, 89% of which are singletons. About 11% of the sample is held by the ten biggest clonotypes. Sequenced here: CD4+ or CD8+ T cells sorted from blood, sampled in a trial of the OX40 agonist ivuxolimab. Receptors originate from an adult with an advanced solid tumor such as melanoma, head and neck, liver or kidney cancer.

V is TRBV2 and J is TRBJ1-6; no definite D call. The V gene lost 8 bases and the J gene lost 4 bases, with 12 bases spanning the gap. Germline V gene sequence: CDR1 SNHLY, CDR2 FYNNEI. CDR3 size: 14 residues. For the CDR3, the DNA is TGTGCCAGCGGCGGCAGCACATATAATTCACCCCTCCACTTT. Protein: CASGGSTYNSPLHF.

The V gene is TRBV14, the J gene TRBJ1-1; 9 bases are shared with TRBD1. In germline, CDR1 is SGHDN, CDR2 FVKESK. The CDR3 extends over 16 amino acids. V was pared by 0 bases and J by 0 bases, with 2 bases of the junction left unmatched. CDR3: CASSQERTGVNTEAFF. The DNA for the CDR3 is TGTGCCAGCAGCCAAGAAAGGACAGGGGTGAACACTGAAGCTTTCTTT. Filled out from reference TRBV14 and TRBJ1-1, the complete variable domain reads EAGVTQFPSHSVIEKGQTVTLRCDPISGHDNLYWYRRVMGKEIKFLLHFVKESKQDESGMPNNRFLAERTGGTYSTLKVQPAELEDSGVYFCASSQERTGVNTEAFFGQGTRLTVV.

This chain links TRBV11-3 with TRBJ2-1; D may be TRBD1 or TRBD2 (5 bases each). The CDR3 runs to 13 residues. CDR1 and CDR2 from the germline V gene are SGHNT and YENEEA. Trimming shortened V by 1 base and J by 7 bases, and 8 bases separated the two germline ends. CDR3 residues: CASSLGGGNEQFF. In DNA form, the CDR3 reads TGTGCCAGCAGCTTAGGTGGGGGAAATGAGCAGTTCTTC.

The CDR3 DNA is TGCAGCGTTCGGGGACTAGCGGGAGCACGCTACAATGAGCAGTTCTTC. It specifies CSVRGLAGARYNEQFF. V usage is TRBV29-1 and J usage is TRBJ2-1, with 14 bases matching TRBD2. Germline CDR1 is SQVTM and CDR2 is ANQGSEA. With V trimmed by 5 bases and J by 3 bases, 6 bases remained unmatched. The CDR3 has 16 residues.

The gene calls are TRBV19 and TRBJ1-4; the D gene is possibly TRBD1 (5 bases). The ends were cut back, 5 bases at V and 6 bases at J, with 10 bases in the middle. Germline CDR1 is LNHDA and CDR2 is SQIVND (reference sequence). The CDR3 extends over 13 amino acids. As DNA, the CDR3 is TGTGCCAGTAGTTTCGGGGCTTATGAAAAACTGTTTTTT. Its protein product is CASSFGAYEKLFF.

The chain couples TRBV5-1 to TRBJ1-1; perhaps TRBD1 as D (6 bases). In germline, CDR1 is SGHRS, CDR2 YFSETQ. V was clipped by 2 bases and J by 3 bases, with 8 bases between them. This CDR3 has 13 amino acids. The CDR3 DNA reads as TGCGCCAGCAGCTTAGGGGGTGACACTGAAGCTTTCTTT. This sequence encodes CASSLGGDTEAFF.

The chain couples TRBV4-1 to TRBJ2-2; 8 nucleotides align to TRBD2. CDR3 length: 18 amino acids. Germline assignment: CDR1 MGHRA and CDR2 YSYEKL. V gave up 1 base and J gave up 6 bases; unmatched junction bases: 13. The CDR3 spells CASSQVMPSGSWSGELFF. The CDR3 DNA follows: TGCGCCAGCAGCCAAGTTATGCCGAGCGGGAGCTGGTCCGGGGAGCTGTTTTTT.

The CDR3 is CASSRWGDSYEQYF. CDR3 nucleotide sequence: TGTGCCAGTAGCAGGTGGGGGGACTCCTACGAGCAGTACTTC. The chain joins TRBV19 to TRBJ2-7; D perhaps matches TRBD2 (6 bases). V was pared by 6 bases and J by 0 bases, with 12 bases between. The CDR3 contains 14 residues. Germline loops: CDR1 LNHDA, CDR2 SQIVND (reference sequence).

The CDR3 loop is CADDRAYSPGTNYGYTF. The CDR3 DNA reads as TGTGCCGACGACAGGGCGTACAGCCCCGGGACTAACTATGGCTACACCTTC. The chain has TRBV2 and TRBJ1-2; 7 bases map to TRBD1. Germline-derived CDR1 and CDR2 are SNHLY and FYNNEI. With 11 bases clipped from V and 0 bases from J, the junction kept 18 bases outside the gene matches. The CDR3 spans 17 residues.

This chain connects TRBV7-9 to TRBJ2-5; D possibly corresponds to TRBD1 (6 bases). The CDR3 is made up of 12 amino acids. The V gene's germline CDR1 is SEHNR and CDR2 FQNEAQ (reference sequence). Between the trimmed V and J ends, which lost 5 bases and 4 bases, there was a span of 8 bases. The CDR3 region has the DNA TGTGCCAGCAGCCCCAGGGGAGAGACCCAGTACTTC. Its translation is CASSPRGETQYF. Looking up the rest from reference TRBV7-9 and TRBJ2-5 gives the full variable domain: DTGVSQNPRHKITKRGQNVTFRCDPISEHNRLYWYRQTLGQGPEFLTYFQNEAQLEKSRLLSDRFSAERPKGSFSTLEIQRTEQGDSAMYLCASSPRGETQYFGPGTRLLVL.

The V call is TRBV27, the J call TRBJ1-2; possible D gene TRBD1, 6 bases. CDR3 length: 14 amino acids. Trimming removed 6 bases from V and 4 bases from J, with 15 bases in between. Germline CDR1 reads MNHEY; CDR2 reads SMNVEV (reference sequence). The CDR3 coding sequence is TGTGCCAGCAGCTGGGACACTGGGGGCTATGGCTACACCTTC. Its translation: CASSWDTGGYGYTF.

This chain uses TRBV30 with TRBJ1-1; TRBD1 aligns across 8 bases. The CDR3 has 15 amino acids. CDR1 is GTSNPN, CDR2 SVGIG, per germline (reference sequence). V lost 1 base and J lost 3; bases outside the gene matches: 7. In DNA form, the CDR3 reads TGTGCCTGGAGTGGGCCAGGGGGCCCGCACACTGAAGCTTTCTTT. Its translation: CAWSGPGGPHTEAFF.

CDR3: CASSSPHDGSAYEQYF. As DNA, the CDR3 is TGTGCCAGCAGCTCCCCCCATGACGGGAGTGCCTACGAGCAGTACTTC. The rearrangement uses TRBV11-2 and TRBJ2-7; D may be TRBD2 (6 bases). The CDR3 loop spans 16 amino acids. Trimming removed 4 bases at V and 2 bases at J, with 18 bases between. Germline V CDR1 and CDR2: SGHAT, FQNNGV.

The chain has TRBV11-2 and TRBJ2-1, with 10 bases matching TRBD2. V shed 1 base and J 1 base; nucleotides not matched to a gene: 1. The CDR3 length is 16 residues. Germline CDR1 SGHAT, CDR2 FQNNGV. The CDR3 DNA sequence: TGTGCCAGCAGCTTAGCAGCGGGAGGGTCCTACAATGAGCAGTTCTTC. Protein sequence: CASSLAAGGSYNEQFF. The full variable domain, completed using reference TRBV11-2 and TRBJ2-1, is EAGVAQSPRYKIIEKRQSVAFWCNPISGHATLYWYQQILGQGPKLLIQFQNNGVVDDSQLPKDRFSAERLKGVDSTLKIQPAKLEDSAVYLCASSLAAGGSYNEQFFGPGTRLTVL.

This sequence joins TRBV6-1 and TRBJ2-7; 7 bases are a match to TRBD1. The CDR3 spans 12 residues. The germline gives CDR1 MNHNS, CDR2 SASEGT. V dropped 8 bases and J dropped 6; count of bases not matched to a gene: 7. CDR3 protein: CASLRQGREQYF. CDR3 sequence (DNA): TGTGCCAGCCTGAGACAGGGCCGCGAGCAGTACTTC.

The chain links TRBV28 to TRBJ2-7; D is uncertain. V lost 3 bases and J 6 bases, leaving 9 bases between the germline ends. This CDR3 comprises 12 residues. CDR1 MDHEN and CDR2 SYDVKM come from the germline V gene. The CDR3 DNA is TGTGCCAGCAGTTTTTGGGGTGGCGAGCAGTACTTC. It codes for CASSFWGGEQYF.

The rearrangement uses TRBV6-1 and TRBJ2-7; D is perhaps TRBD1 or TRBD2 (8 bases each). Germline V gene data show CDR1 as MNHNS and CDR2 as SASEGT. This CDR3 is 17 amino acids long. Between the trimmed V and J ends, which lost 2 bases and 4 bases, there was a span of 21 bases. The CDR3 coding sequence is TGTGCCAGCAGTGAAATACCAGGGGGCGGGAGGTCGTACGAGCAGTACTTC. Encoded protein: CASSEIPGGGRSYEQYF.

The chain links TRBV11-2 to TRBJ2-1, with 10 bases lining up with TRBD2. CDR3 length: 16 amino acids. After removal of 3 bases from V and 4 bases from J, the junction contained 6 bases not matched to a gene. In germline, CDR1 is SGHAT, CDR2 FQNNGV. CDR3 in amino acids: CASSFDLAGVYNEQFF. Here the CDR3 DNA reads TGTGCCAGCAGCTTTGACCTAGCGGGAGTTTACAATGAGCAGTTCTTC.

The chain is built from TRBV5-1 and TRBJ2-7; 7 positions match TRBD1. Germline CDR1 reads SGHRS; CDR2 reads YFSETQ. CDR3 size: 16 residues. V shed 4 bases and J 4 bases; nucleotides not matched to a gene: 14. The CDR3 sequence: CASSPDSDRAIYEQYF. CDR3 DNA: TGCGCCAGCAGCCCGGATTCTGACAGGGCGATATACGAGCAGTACTTC.

The chain recombines TRBV28 with TRBJ2-5; D remains ambiguous. The CDR3 is 15 residues long. V gave up 3 bases and J gave up 1 base, with 12 bases separating them. Germline loops: CDR1 MDHEN, CDR2 SYDVKM. In nucleotides, the CDR3 is TGTGCCAGCAGTTTGGTTCCAGATAGCCAAGAGACCCAGTACTTC. This codes for CASSLVPDSQETQYF.

This chain joins TRBV4-1 and TRBJ1-1; 9 bases align to TRBD1. CDR3 length: 16 amino acids. The ends lost 4 bases at V and 3 bases at J; junction bases unmatched: 9. CDR1 is MGHRA, CDR2 YSYEKL, per germline. The CDR3 nucleotides read TGCGCCAGCAGCCGGGACGGACAGGGGTGGGACACTGAAGCTTTCTTT. As protein: CASSRDGQGWDTEAFF.